Below are 25 T cell receptor beta chains sequenced from a single sample in a study of CD8+ T cells in alopecia areata (dated by TCRdb to 2017 to 2018). The library was produced with the immunoSEQ multiplex PCR assay. RNA was extracted from all samples and reverse transcribed into cDNA, which served as template for TCR sequencing. The table was pulled from immuneACCESS by TCRdb, which kept in-frame rearrangements only. Such tables lose some clones; where checked, under half of the loss comes from unresolved V genes, and the rest has no known cause. The table for this sample lists about 100,000 clones; under 60% of them were counted only once. The ten largest make up 23% of the sample. The source material was NKG2D-low CD8+ T cells sorted from blood. The intended sense of this specimen's cell subset or site label: sorted CD8+ NKG2D-low blood T cells. Source of these receptors: a human donor with alopecia areata.

The V gene is TRBV13, the J gene TRBJ2-1; D is perhaps TRBD1 or TRBD2 (6 bases each). V was pared by 3 bases and J by 3 bases, with 9 bases between. CDR1 is PRHDT and CDR2 is FYEKMQ in the germline V gene (reference sequence). This CDR3 spans 14 amino acids. The CDR3 DNA follows: TGTGCCAGCAGCTTCAGGGGAGGCTACAATGAGCAGTTCTTC. Encoded protein: CASSFRGGYNEQFF.

V and J are TRBV4-1 and TRBJ1-1; D remains unclear. The CDR3 is 13 residues long. The V and J ends lost 6 bases and 6 bases respectively, with 14 bases between them. Germline CDR1 reads MGHRA; CDR2 reads YSYEKL. The CDR3 sequence: CASRPHIDAEAFF. Here the CDR3 DNA reads TGCGCCAGCAGACCCCACATTGACGCTGAAGCTTTCTTT.

This chain joins TRBV6-1 and TRBJ1-2, with D maybe TRBD1 (6 bases). Germline V gene sequence: CDR1 MNHNS, CDR2 SASEGT. Trimming took off 4 bases at V and 3 bases at J, with 12 bases between the two ends. CDR3 length: 14 amino acids. The CDR3 loop is CASSGGGLDYGYTF. The CDR3 DNA reads as TGTGCCAGCAGTGGAGGGGGGCTCGACTATGGCTACACCTTC.

For the CDR3, the DNA is TGCAGCGTTGAATTACCGAAAAGTAGCACAGATACGCAGTATTTT. Amino acids: CSVELPKSSTDTQYF. V gene TRBV29-1 combines with J gene TRBJ2-3; D is undetermined. Trimming left V 2 bases short and J 0 bases short, with 12 bases between. The CDR3 runs to 15 residues. Germline CDR1 reads SQVTM; CDR2 reads ANQGSEA.

J is TRBJ2-4 and V is TRBV28; tentatively, D is TRBD2 (5 bases). CDR1 is MDHEN, CDR2 SYDVKM, per germline. The V gene lost 6 bases and the J gene lost 8 bases, with 23 bases spanning the gap. This CDR3 comprises 16 residues. CDR3 sequence: CASSPSIEGRSDIQYF. As DNA, the CDR3 is TGTGCCAGCAGCCCATCAATCGAGGGCAGATCGGACATTCAGTACTTC. Combining the CDR3 with reference TRBV28 and TRBJ2-4 gives the whole variable domain DVKVTQSSRYLVKRTGEKVFLECVQDMDHENMFWYRQDPGLGLRLIYFSYDVKMKEKGDIPEGYSVSREKKERFSLILESASTNQTSMYLCASSPSIEGRSDIQYFGAGTRLSVL.

In this sample, this clone turned up a few times. V gene TRBV7-8 combines with J gene TRBJ2-5; 7 bases agree with TRBD1. CDR1 SGHVS and CDR2 FQNEAQ come from the germline V gene. The CDR3 length is 16 residues. V was pared by 5 bases and J by 2 bases, with 11 bases of the junction left unmatched. The CDR3 DNA is TGTGCCAGCAGCCCCCACACGACAGGGCGGCAAGAGACCCAGTACTTC. Its protein is CASSPHTTGRQETQYF. Variable domain in full (rest from reference TRBV7-8 and TRBJ2-5): GAGVSQSPRYKVAKRGQDVALRCDPISGHVSLFWYQQALGQGPEFLTYFQNEAQLDKSGLPSDRFFAERPEGSVSTLKIQRTQQEDSAVYLCASSPHTTGRQETQYFGPGTRLLVL.

The rearrangement joins TRBV5-1 to TRBJ2-7; D might be TRBD1 or TRBD2, each matching 5 bases. The CDR3 is 17 residues long. V lost 2 bases to trimming and J lost 3 bases, with 21 bases between them. The germline gives CDR1 SGHRS, CDR2 YFSETQ. DNA for the CDR3: TGCGCCAGCAGCTTCATGGCAATGGGGGTCCCCAACTACGAGCAGTACTTC. Encoded protein: CASSFMAMGVPNYEQYF.

The J gene is TRBJ2-5, the V gene TRBV4-1, with TRBD2 matching 7 bases. The J call may be faulty, since TRBJ2-7 better matches the DNA end. Germline CDR1 is MGHRA and CDR2 is YSYEKL. The CDR3 is made up of 16 amino acids. The CDR3 loop is CASSPKGPGTMDEQYF. DNA for the CDR3: TGCGCCAGCAGCCCTAAAGGCCCCGGGACTATGGACGAGCAGTACTTC.

The chain is built from TRBV7-6 and TRBJ1-5; tentatively, D is TRBD1 (6 bases). Trimming cost V 1 base and J 4 bases, with 11 bases left between them. In germline, CDR1 is SGHVS, CDR2 FNYEAQ. This CDR3 has 15 amino acids. This CDR3 is CASSLVSGVNQPQHF. CDR3 nucleotide sequence: TGTGCCAGCAGCTTAGTCTCAGGGGTAAATCAGCCCCAGCATTTT.

The chain combines TRBV28 with TRBJ1-4, with unresolved D. Trimming took 6 bases from V and 3 from J, leaving 11 bases between them. CDR3 length equals 14 residues. Germline V gene lookup returns CDR1 MDHEN and CDR2 SYDVKM. CDR3 sequence reads: CASRMEIPNEKLFF. The CDR3 DNA sequence: TGTGCCAGCAGAATGGAAATTCCTAATGAAAAACTGTTTTTT.

The chain uses TRBV12-5 and TRBJ2-7; perhaps D is TRBD1 or TRBD2 (5 bases each). The V gene's germline CDR1 is LGHNT and CDR2 FRNRAP. The CDR3 runs to 14 residues. V lost 7 bases and J 3 bases, leaving 16 bases between the germline ends. The CDR3 DNA is TGTGCTAGTGCCCGCCGGGGCGATAACTACGAGCAGTACTTC. Protein: CASARRGDNYEQYF.

This rearrangement joins TRBV2 to TRBJ2-1; possibly TRBD2 for D (7 bases). Germline lookup yields CDR1 SNHLY and CDR2 FYNNEI. The V end lost 8 bases, the J end lost 10 bases, and 18 bases lay between the germline ends. The CDR3 is made up of 13 amino acids. DNA of the CDR3: TGTGCCAGCCTGTCCAGCGGGACATGGGAGCAGTTCTTC. Residues: CASLSSGTWEQFF.

The rearrangement links TRBV29-1 to TRBJ2-7; D is possibly TRBD1 (6 bases). Germline lookup yields CDR1 SQVTM and CDR2 ANQGSEA. Trimming took 7 bases from V and 3 from J, leaving 25 bases between them. CDR3 length: 16 amino acids. In DNA form, the CDR3 reads TGCAGCGCGATATCAAGTTCGACAGGAATAGGCTACGAGCAGTACTTC. Translated, it gives CSAISSSTGIGYEQYF.

V gene TRBV27 combines with J gene TRBJ2-3, with a possible D match to TRBD2 (5 bases). Trimming removed 3 bases from V and 4 bases from J, with 14 bases in between. The germline V gene has CDR1 MNHEY and CDR2 SMNVEV (reference sequence). This CDR3 region has 15 residues. CDR3 sequence reads: CASSLVNGVADTQYF. In nucleotides, the CDR3 is TGTGCCAGCAGTTTGGTAAACGGGGTGGCAGATACGCAGTATTTT.

This clone was found a few times. The J gene is TRBJ2-5, the V gene TRBV7-8, with 7 nucleotides matching TRBD1. The germline CDR1 and CDR2 sequences are SGHVS and FQNEAQ. V shed 5 bases, J shed 0 bases, and the junction held 6 bases outside the gene matches. The CDR3 covers 15 residues. The CDR3 region is CASSRMTGNQETQYF. For the CDR3, the DNA is TGTGCCAGCAGCCGTATGACAGGGAACCAAGAGACCCAGTACTTC.

The genes are TRBV5-1 and TRBJ1-2; TRBD1 is a possible D gene (5 bases). This CDR3 is built from 12 residues. Germline CDR1 SGHRS, CDR2 YFSETQ. The V end lost 3 bases, the J end lost 3 bases, and 6 bases lay between the germline ends. CDR3 sequence (DNA): TGCGCCAGCAGCTGGGACGACTATGGCTACACCTTC. Amino acid sequence: CASSWDDYGYTF.

V usage is TRBV4-2 and J usage is TRBJ2-7, with D possibly called TRBD1 or TRBD2 (5 bases each). V was trimmed by 3 bases and J by 6 bases, leaving 21 bases between them. CDR3 length equals 16 residues. CDR1 is LGHNA, CDR2 YNFKEQ, per germline. Here the CDR3 reads CASSHVTGTRPSEQYF. CDR3 nucleotides: TGTGCCAGCAGCCATGTAACCGGGACGAGACCCTCCGAGCAGTACTTC.

V usage is TRBV6-1 and J usage is TRBJ1-5; perhaps TRBD1 as D (5 bases). The germline V gene encodes CDR1 MNHNS and CDR2 SASEGT. The CDR3 length is 14 residues. The V and J ends lost 2 bases and 3 bases respectively, with 8 bases between them. CDR3: CASSEQGFNQPQHF. CDR3 nucleotides: TGTGCCAGCAGTGAACAGGGATTCAATCAGCCCCAGCATTTT.

The rearrangement uses TRBV7-3 and TRBJ2-7; 8 positions match TRBD2. The germline V gene encodes CDR1 SGHTA and CDR2 FQGTGA. This CDR3 contains 16 residues. Losses at the gene ends were 3 bases for V and 3 bases for J; bases not matched to a gene: 10. The CDR3: CASSFQRGSGDYEQYF. Here the CDR3 DNA reads TGTGCCAGCAGCTTCCAAAGGGGTAGCGGGGACTACGAGCAGTACTTC.

The CDR3 coding sequence is TGTGCCAGCAGCCCCACCGAGTACGAGCAGTACTTC. This gives the protein CASSPTEYEQYF. This sequence joins TRBV7-9 and TRBJ2-7; D is uncertain. This CDR3 comprises 12 residues. Trimming removed 5 bases at V and 4 bases at J, with 9 bases between. Looked up from germline, CDR1 is SEHNR and CDR2 is FQNEAQ (reference sequence).

CDR3 nucleotide sequence: TGTGCCAGCAGCGTAGGCGGGGGAGGAAACAATGAGCAGTTCTTC. Amino acid sequence: CASSVGGGGNNEQFF. The J gene is TRBJ2-1, the V gene TRBV9; 7 bases agree with TRBD2. From germline, CDR1 is SGDLS and CDR2 YYNGEE. The junction had 5 bases not matched to a gene; V was cut back by 0 bases and J by 5 bases. The CDR3 is 15 residues long.

This clone occurred a few times. The V call is TRBV5-1, the J call TRBJ1-1, with a possible D match to TRBD1 (6 bases). CDR3 length: 13 residues. From germline, CDR1 is SGHRS and CDR2 YFSETQ. V gave up 1 base and J gave up 3 bases, with 7 bases separating them. CDR3 nucleotides: TGCGCCAGCAGCTTGCAGGGGCACACTGAAGCTTTCTTT. It encodes CASSLQGHTEAFF.

To note about this clone: Other DNA sequences in this sample translate to the same CDR3. The V and J genes are TRBV27 and TRBJ2-7; maybe TRBD1 (5 bases). Germline V gives CDR1 MNHEY, CDR2 SMNVEV (reference sequence). V was pared by 5 bases and J by 4 bases, with 9 bases between. The CDR3 length is 12 residues. For the CDR3, the DNA is TGTGCCAGCAGTCCCACAGGTTACGAGCAGTACTTC. Protein product: CASSPTGYEQYF.

This chain connects TRBV10-1 to TRBJ1-1; D may be TRBD1 (5 bases). The CDR3 is 13 residues long. Germline V gene lookup returns CDR1 WNHNN and CDR2 SYGVQD (reference sequence). V was cut by 3 bases and J by 8 bases, with 13 bases left in between. This chain's CDR3 is CASSERGLREAFF. The CDR3 DNA reads TGCGCCAGCAGTGAACGGGGCCTTCGGGAAGCTTTCTTT.

CDR3 sequence reads: CASSVEARPLDEQFF. In DNA form, the CDR3 reads TGTGCCAGCAGCGTAGAGGCTAGACCCCTAGATGAGCAGTTCTTC. This chain links TRBV9 with TRBJ2-1; D unclear. The CDR3 is made up of 15 amino acids. V lost 0 bases, J lost 8 bases, and 15 bases lay in between. Germline V gene data show CDR1 as SGDLS and CDR2 as YYNGEE. Based on the CDR3 plus reference TRBV9 and TRBJ2-1, the full variable domain is DSGVTQTPKHLITATGQRVTLRCSPRSGDLSVYWYQQSLDQGLQFLIQYYNGEERAKGNILERFSAQQFPDLHSELNLSSLELGDSALYFCASSVEARPLDEQFFGPGTRLTVL.